The rows below give T cell receptor beta chains drawn from one sample of a study of regulatory T cells in long-lasting Graves disease. TCRdb recomputed calls from the multiplex PCR reads with MiXCR, one row per CDR3 protein. Here the sample spans 500,000 or so distinct CDR3 sequences, about 15% being singletons. Another study also made use of these data, one on T cells in Graves' hyperthyroidism and ophthalmopathy.

Specimen: peripheral blood mononuclear cells (PBMCs), collected at new diagnosis, from a patient treated with antithyroid drugs. The receptors come from a woman aged 35 to 59 with Graves disease. Both conserved end residues are part of each CDR3. A D gene is named only where the DNA matches it firmly. Clone size is given for some rows only: seen once, a few or many times, or a class if the clone is expanded.

d_call cdr3_length j_call clone_size v_call cdr3_aa cdr3_nt
TRBD1 16 TRBJ2-1 many TRBV7-3 CASSFRQGAPYNEQFF TGTGCCAGCAGCTTTAGACAGGGGGCGCCGTACAATGAGCAGTTCTTC
- 12 TRBJ1-2 - TRBV5-6 CASSLSFYGYTF TGTGCCAGCAGCTTATCATTCTATGGCTACACCTTC
- 16 TRBJ2-7 many TRBV5-1 CASSPARTDVWGEQYF TGCGCCAGCAGCCCCGCCAGGACGGACGTGTGGGGAGAGCAGTACTTC
- 15 TRBJ1-5 - TRBV6-5 CASSYSKYSNQPQHF TGTGCCAGCAGTTACTCCAAGTATAGCAATCAGCCCCAGCATTTT
- 16 TRBJ2-3 many TRBV5-1 CASSARYQRGTDTQYF TGCGCCAGCAGCGCCCGTTACCAGCGGGGCACAGATACGCAGTATTTT
- 15 TRBJ1-4 - TRBV4-1 CASSQSPRTNEKLFF TGCGCCAGCAGCCAATCCCCCAGGACTAATGAAAAACTGTTTTTT
- 15 TRBJ1-2 - TRBV7-9 CASSLAKGSNYGYTF TGTGCCAGCAGCTTAGCTAAGGGGTCTAACTATGGCTACACCTTC
TRBD2 15 TRBJ2-7 - TRBV9 CASSASGGVSYEQYF TGTGCCAGCAGCGCTAGCGGGGGTGTCTCCTACGAGCAGTACTTC
- 14 TRBJ2-7 many TRBV20-1 CSAKAGLSLYEQYF TGCAGTGCTAAGGCAGGGCTCTCTCTCTACGAGCAGTACTTC
- 15 TRBJ2-5 many TRBV6-2/TRBV6-3 CASSYSKAARETQYF TGTGCCAGCAGTTACTCGAAGGCAGCCAGGGAGACCCAGTACTTC
- 16 TRBJ2-2 - TRBV20-1 CSARDNTGSGTGELFF TGCAGTGCTAGAGACAATACAGGGTCGGGCACCGGGGAGCTGTTTTTT
- 15 TRBJ1-5 few TRBV4-1 CASSQKGLSNQPQHF TGCGCCAGCAGCCAAAAGGGACTGAGCAATCAGCCCCAGCATTTT
TRBD1 16 TRBJ2-1 - TRBV28 CASNLQPGQASYEQFF TGTGCCAGCAACCTCCAACCGGGACAGGCTTCTTATGAGCAGTTCTTC
TRBD1 17 TRBJ1-2 few TRBV6-5 CASSYSAGTGDVYGYTF TGTGCCAGCAGTTACTCGGCCGGGACAGGGGACGTCTATGGCTACACCTTC
- 14 TRBJ1-5 many TRBV6-1 CASRDTGNNQPQHF TGTGCCAGTAGAGACACAGGGAACAATCAGCCCCAGCATTTT
TRBD1 14 TRBJ1-2 - TRBV4-1 CASSQPGQSYGYTF TGCGCCAGCAGCCAACCGGGACAGTCCTATGGCTACACCTTC
- 13 TRBJ2-1 many TRBV28 CASSLGRETPQFF TGTGCCAGCAGTTTAGGGCGAGAGACTCCCCAGTTCTTC
- 15 TRBJ2-3 once TRBV20-1 CSATGPSGAADTQYF TGCAGTGCTACAGGGCCTTCAGGGGCCGCAGATACGCAGTATTTT
TRBD1 16 TRBJ2-1 few TRBV14 CASSHLGQGVYNEQFF TGTGCCAGCAGCCACCTCGGACAGGGGGTCTACAATGAGCAGTTCTTC
TRBD1 15 TRBJ1-4 many TRBV10-3 CAISEGGEANEKLFF TGTGCCATCAGTGAAGGGGGCGAGGCTAATGAAAAACTGTTTTTT
- 15 TRBJ1-1 many TRBV28 CASSPPFGGGAEAFF TGTGCCAGCAGCCCACCCTTCGGGGGAGGGGCTGAAGCTTTCTTT
- 11 TRBJ1-4 many TRBV20-1 CSAPLGKELFF TGCAGTGCCCCTTTGGGCAAGGAACTGTTTTTT
- 13 TRBJ2-7 - TRBV7-9 CASSSDGSYEQYF TGTGCCAGCAGCTCCGACGGTTCCTACGAGCAGTACTTC
- 15 TRBJ1-1 many TRBV11-2 CASSYRYSMNTEAFF TGTGCCAGCAGCTATCGTTACAGCATGAACACTGAAGCTTTCTTT
- 13 TRBJ2-1 - TRBV2 CASSDDALRGQFF TGTGCCAGCAGTGACGACGCCCTACGAGGGCAGTTCTTC
- 14 TRBJ1-6 many TRBV6-1 CASSRDDGNSPLHF TGTGCCAGCAGCCGGGACGACGGTAATTCACCCCTCCACTTT
- 19 TRBJ2-1 - TRBV12-3/TRBV12-4 CTSSIRGVIKGASYNEQFF TGTACCAGCAGTATTAGGGGGGTCATTAAGGGGGCCTCCTACAATGAGCAGTTCTTC
- 20 TRBJ1-6 few TRBV7-8 CASSLVGVSGLAGFNSPLHF TGTGCCAGCAGCTTAGTTGGTGTCAGCGGCCTCGCGGGGTTCAATTCACCCCTCCACTTT
- 15 TRBJ2-7 - TRBV4-1 CASSQDWAAGGGQYF TGCGCCAGCAGCCAAGATTGGGCTGCAGGGGGAGGGCAGTACTTC
- 14 TRBJ2-1 - TRBV27 CASRKTDTHNEQFF TGTGCCAGCAGGAAGACTGACACCCACAATGAGCAGTTCTTC
- 13 TRBJ2-1 - TRBV5-1 CASSYGQRDEQFF TGCGCCAGCAGCTATGGACAGCGGGATGAGCAGTTCTTC
- 14 TRBJ1-1 many TRBV6-1 CASSEVGSRTEAFF TGTGCCAGCAGTGAAGTGGGGTCACGGACTGAAGCTTTCTTT
- 15 TRBJ2-2 - TRBV5-1 CASSLTGANTEELFF TGCGCCAGCAGCTTGACAGGCGCGAACACCGAGGAGCTGTTTTTT
TRBD1 13 TRBJ1-6 many TRBV2 CASKPGQGSPLHF TGTGCCAGCAAACCGGGACAGGGTTCACCCCTCCACTTT
- 12 TRBJ2-2 few TRBV2 CASSEALVGQFF TGTGCCAGCAGTGAAGCGCTTGTAGGACAGTTTTTT
TRBD1 15 TRBJ2-3 few TRBV5-1 CASRSGTGGEDTQYF TGCGCCAGCAGATCCGGGACAGGGGGCGAAGATACGCAGTATTTT
TRBD2 15 TRBJ2-5 - TRBV12-3/TRBV12-4 CASSPGTSIQETQYF TGTGCCAGCAGTCCGGGGACTAGCATACAAGAGACCCAGTACTTC
- 13 TRBJ1-2 - TRBV7-2 CASSLGGTPRRTF TGTGCCAGCAGCTTAGGTGGGACCCCCCGTAGAACCTTC
TRBD2 14 TRBJ2-2 - TRBV24-1 CATTGGGNTGELFF TGTGCCACCACGGGGGGGGGAAACACCGGGGAGCTGTTTTTT
- 16 TRBJ2-3 many TRBV28 CASSLPPFASPDTQYF TGTGCCAGCAGTCTCCCCCCCTTCGCCAGCCCAGATACGCAGTATTTT
TRBD1 15 TRBJ2-7 many TRBV3-1 CASSQGQGGPYEQYF TGTGCCAGCAGCCAGGGACAGGGAGGTCCCTACGAGCAGTACTTC
- 15 TRBJ1-1 few TRBV29-1 CSVPQDRPRDTEAFF TGCAGCGTACCCCAGGACCGCCCCCGGGACACTGAAGCTTTCTTT
- 14 TRBJ2-1 many TRBV10-3 CAIDRDHSYNEQFF TGTGCCATCGACCGGGACCATTCCTACAATGAGCAGTTCTTC
- 15 TRBJ2-5 many TRBV15 CATSRVRGSQETQYF TGTGCCACCAGCAGAGTGCGGGGTAGTCAAGAGACCCAGTACTTC
- 13 TRBJ1-5 - TRBV19 CASSSLESQPQHF TGTGCCAGTAGTTCTTTAGAGAGTCAGCCCCAGCATTTT
- 17 TRBJ1-5 few TRBV13 CASSLRHNVRSNQPQHF TGTGCCAGCAGCTTACGGCATAACGTCAGGAGCAATCAGCCCCAGCATTTT
TRBD1 15 TRBJ1-4 - TRBV27 CASSYIPGGIEKLFF TGTGCCAGCAGTTATATCCCAGGGGGCATTGAAAAACTGTTTTTT
TRBD1 14 TRBJ1-1 many TRBV12-3/TRBV12-4 CASRKTGDGTEAFF TGTGCCAGCAGGAAGACAGGGGATGGCACTGAAGCTTTCTTT
TRBD1 15 TRBJ1-1 many TRBV6-2/TRBV6-3 CASSLTGVANTEAFF TGTGCCAGCAGTCTTACAGGGGTTGCGAACACTGAAGCTTTCTTT
- 14 TRBJ1-6 many TRBV12-3/TRBV12-4 CASSDEVDNSPLHF TGTGCCAGCAGTGACGAGGTAGATAATTCACCCCTCCACTTT
- 13 TRBJ2-5 few TRBV5-4 CASRTVPQETQYF TGTGCCAGCAGGACAGTCCCCCAAGAGACCCAGTACTTC
TRBD1 15 TRBJ1-6 - TRBV7-2 CASSQGGLGNSPLHF TGTGCCAGCAGCCAGGGGGGGCTGGGTAATTCACCCCTCCACTTT
- 12 TRBJ1-2 few TRBV28 CASSLFLYGYPF TGCGCCAGCAGTTTATTCCTCTATGGCTACCCCTTC
- 15 TRBJ2-2 many TRBV2 CASSIRSPNTGELFF TGTGCCAGCAGTATAAGAAGCCCGAACACCGGGGAGCTGTTTTTT
TRBD1 12 TRBJ1-1 few TRBV5-1 CASSLDRGRAFF TGCGCCAGCAGCTTGGACAGGGGGAGAGCTTTCTTT
- 13 TRBJ1-1 - TRBV20-1 CSASRTRNTEAFF TGCAGTGCTTCGCGTACAAGGAACACTGAAGCTTTCTTT
- 15 TRBJ1-3 many TRBV6-1 CASSEMIGGGNTIYF TGTGCCAGCAGTGAAATGATAGGTGGAGGAAACACCATATATTTT